This passage covers 30 T cell receptor beta chains from one sample sequenced in a study of T cells in Graves' hyperthyroidism and ophthalmopathy. Researchers amplified the TCR beta CDR3 regions from RNA transcripts. The HTBI primer set drove a first-round RT-PCR of the TCR CDR3. Each CDR3 protein gets one entry after TCRdb re-called the multiplex PCR reads with MiXCR. Seen here are 450,000 to 700,000 distinct CDR3 sequences, 46% observed once, and the top ten hold around 7.7%. Sample: peripheral blood or thyroid tissue (not recorded which). These receptors originate from a woman aged 18-29 years with Graves' hyperthyroidism.

This clonotype has a single count. This is likely a read error, given that the CDR3 carries no conserved phenylalanine or tryptophan at its end. The DNA is omitted, as the CDR3 cannot be located on it reliably, and the CDR3 follows TCRdb's listing. The chain is built from TRBV24-1 and TRBJ2-5. The germline V gene encodes CDR1 KGHDR and CDR2 SFDVKD. The CDR3 length is 10 residues, termini included. This chain's CDR3 is CATSDRDPNT.

CDR3 loop: CASGAGANVLTF. CDR3 sequence (DNA): TGCGCCAGCGGAGCCGGGGCCAACGTCCTGACTTTC. The V gene is TRBV5-1, the J gene TRBJ2-6; no reliable D call. Germline-derived CDR1 and CDR2 are SGHRS and YFSETQ. The CDR3 length is 12 residues. The V end lost 7 bases, the J end lost 4 bases, and 6 bases lay between the germline ends.

Comments on this clonotype: A much more abundant neighbour one base away suggests this may be a read error. This chain joins TRBV6-5 and TRBJ1-1; D not certain. The germline V gene encodes CDR1 MNHEY and CDR2 SVGAGI. The CDR3 contains 14 residues. Here the CDR3 reads CAGSYQLGNTEAFF. The CDR3, as DNA: TGTGCCGGCAGTTACCAGCTGGGGAACACTGAAGCTTTCTTT.

This rearrangement joins TRBV10-3 to TRBJ2-7; 9 bases map to TRBD1. With V trimmed by 7 bases and J by 2 bases, 3 bases remained unmatched. Per the germline V gene, CDR1 is ENHRY and CDR2 is SYGVKD. The CDR3 covers 13 residues. CDR3 DNA sequence: TGTGCCATCACTGGACAGGGGCCCTACGAGCAGTACTTC. It specifies CAITGQGPYEQYF.

This sequence joins TRBV29-1 and TRBJ1-5; D remains ambiguous. The V gene lost 4 bases and the J gene lost 4 bases, with 20 bases spanning the gap. This CDR3 is 16 amino acids long. Germline CDR1 SQVTM, CDR2 ANQGSEA. The CDR3 DNA reads TGCAGCGTTGGGAAACTAGCGGGAGTAGGGAATCAGCCCCAGCATTTT. Translated, it gives CSVGKLAGVGNQPQHF.

This rearrangement joins TRBV29-1 to TRBJ1-1; the D gene is possibly TRBD1 (5 bases). The CDR3 extends over 14 amino acids. Germline-derived CDR1 and CDR2 are SQVTM and ANQGSEA. Deletions cut 2 bases from V and 12 bases from J, with 22 bases between. CDR3 DNA: TGCAGCGTTGAATCGTCCGGACACTATGGCTTGACTTTCTTT. Its translation is CSVESSGHYGLTFF.

This clonotype was seen at least ten times. The J gene is TRBJ1-6, the V gene TRBV7-8; no clear D. The CDR3 has 16 residues. Trimming stripped 1 base from V and 0 bases from J, with 7 bases between. Germline V gene sequence: CDR1 SGHVS, CDR2 FQNEAQ. CDR3 sequence (DNA): TGTGCCAGCAGCTTAGTGGCGAGCTCCTATAATTCACCCCTCCACTTT. This gives the protein CASSLVASSYNSPLHF.

V and J are TRBV29-1 and TRBJ2-2, with a weak D call TRBD1 (6 bases). This CDR3 region has 13 residues. Germline CDR1 is SQVTM and CDR2 is ANQGSEA. Trimming left V 4 bases short and J 2 bases short, with 8 bases between. CDR3 loop: CSVGRGNTGELFF. CDR3 nucleotide sequence: TGCAGCGTTGGCAGGGGCAACACCGGGGAGCTGTTTTTT.

V usage is TRBV12-3 or TRBV12-4 and J usage is TRBJ1-5; D not resolved. The V end was cut by 1 base, the J end by 14 bases, with 15 bases between. The CDR3 is made up of 13 amino acids. The chain's CDR3 is CASSLDLGKNEHF. The CDR3 bases are TGTGCCAGCAGTTTAGATCTAGGGAAGAACGAGCATTTT.

This clonotype was seen only a few times. The rearrangement links TRBV12-3 or TRBV12-4 to TRBJ2-2, with a weak D call TRBD1 (5 bases). V was cut by 3 bases and J by 0 bases, with 8 bases left in between. The CDR3 consists of 15 residues. DNA for the CDR3: TGTGCCAGCAGTTTGGGGCGGCCGAACACCGGGGAGCTGTTTTTT. It encodes CASSLGRPNTGELFF.

This chain connects TRBV7-2 to TRBJ1-1; D gene ambiguous. Germline CDR1 reads SGHTA; CDR2 reads FQGNSA. The CDR3 covers 14 residues. Trimming left V 6 bases short and J 2 bases short, with 13 bases between. As DNA, the CDR3 is TGTGCCAGCAGGTATACCGGGGTTAACACTGAAGCTTTCTTT. Its translation: CASRYTGVNTEAFF.

This clonotype showed up just a few times. The chain uses TRBV7-2 and TRBJ2-4; 7 bases match TRBD1. V lost 5 bases to trimming and J lost 6 bases; unmatched junction nucleotides: 4. The germline V gene has CDR1 SGHTA and CDR2 FQGNSA. The CDR3 sequence is 13 residues long. CDR3 region: CASSHNRGNIQYF. The CDR3, as DNA: TGTGCCAGCAGCCATAACAGGGGAAACATTCAGTACTTC.

The chain uses TRBV30 and TRBJ1-4, with 7 bases identical to TRBD1. Germline lookup yields CDR1 GTSNPN and CDR2 SVGIG (reference sequence). The CDR3 loop spans 16 amino acids. V lost 2 bases, J lost 7 bases, and 13 bases stayed unmatched. This CDR3 reads CAWSPTTGQAAEKLFF. The DNA of the CDR3 is TGTGCCTGGAGTCCCACGACAGGGCAGGCGGCTGAAAAACTGTTTTTT.

This clonotype has a count of ten or more. The chain carries TRBV19 and TRBJ2-2, with D maybe TRBD1 (5 bases). The V and J ends lost 6 bases and 5 bases respectively, with 16 bases between them. The CDR3 sequence is 15 residues long. Germline loops: CDR1 LNHDA, CDR2 SQIVND (reference sequence). The CDR3 DNA is TGTGCCAGTAGCGGTGGCAGGGTAGGAACCGGGGAGCTGTTTTTT. Encoded protein: CASSGGRVGTGELFF.

This clonotype came up many times. The chain uses TRBV4-1 and TRBJ2-2; unclear D gene. Trimming removed 4 bases at V and 6 bases at J, with 12 bases between. The germline gives CDR1 MGHRA, CDR2 YSYEKL. The CDR3 consists of 14 residues. The CDR3 nucleotides read TGCGCCAGCAGCCCCGGTAGGGTCCCCGGGGAGCTGTTTTTT. It encodes CASSPGRVPGELFF.

This clonotype was detected many times. The genes are TRBV20-1 and TRBJ1-2; D perhaps matches TRBD1 (5 bases). Germline V CDR1 and CDR2: DFQATT, SNEGSKA (reference sequence). This CDR3 comprises 11 residues. Here the CDR3 reads CTAGGNYGYTF. CDR3 bases: TGCACTGCCGGGGGAAACTATGGCTACACCTTC.

This chain joins TRBV29-1 and TRBJ1-2; unclear D gene. Trimming pared 2 bases from V and 4 bases from J, leaving 11 bases between. This CDR3 spans 13 amino acids. Germline V gene sequence: CDR1 SQVTM, CDR2 ANQGSEA. This CDR3 reads CSVEYGRSYGYTF. The CDR3, as DNA: TGCAGCGTTGAATACGGCAGGAGCTATGGCTACACCTTC.

A note on this clonotype: The junction departs from the called germline gene at one end, perhaps through a read error. The J gene is TRBJ1-1, the V gene TRBV2; D uncertain. This CDR3 is built from 15 residues. Germline V gene sequence: CDR1 SNHLY, CDR2 FYNNEI. DNA of the CDR3: TGTGCCAGCAGTGAGACGGCTAGCGGTAACAATGAAGCTTTCTTT. Translated: CASSETASGNNEAFF.

This chain links TRBV15 with TRBJ1-1; D not certain. CDR3 length: 11 amino acids. The V gene's germline CDR1 is LNHNV and CDR2 YYDKDF (reference sequence). Trimming removed 1 base from V and 8 bases from J, with 5 bases in between. The CDR3 loop is CATSRGAEAFF. Here the CDR3 DNA reads TGTGCCACCAGCAGAGGGGCAGAAGCTTTCTTT.

This clonotype occurred many times. This chain uses TRBV4-2 with TRBJ2-7; 9 nucleotides line up with TRBD1. CDR3 length: 17 amino acids. The germline V gene has CDR1 LGHNA and CDR2 YNFKEQ. V was clipped by 3 bases and J by 2 bases; unmatched bases: 11. CDR3 coding DNA: TGTGCCAGCAGCCATCCACAGGGGGCCGATCAAGCCTACGAGCAGTACTTC. Its translation: CASSHPQGADQAYEQYF.

This clonotype was observed a handful of times. The V gene is TRBV7-9, the J gene TRBJ2-7; D is undetermined. The J call is uncertain, as TRBJ2-4 better fits the DNA end. Germline lookup yields CDR1 SEHNR and CDR2 FQNEAQ (reference sequence). This CDR3 has 13 residues. CDR3 coding DNA: TGTGCCAGCAGCTTACAGCTCAAAAACATTCAGTACTTC. The encoded protein is CASSLQLKNIQYF.

This clonotype was recorded at least ten times. The CDR3 spells CASSLDGGAGANVLTF. CDR3 bases: TGCGCCAGCAGCTTGGACGGAGGGGCTGGGGCCAACGTCCTGACTTTC. The rearrangement uses TRBV5-1 and TRBJ2-6; a weak D match, TRBD2 (6 bases). The CDR3 is 16 amino acids. Trimming took off 0 bases at V and 2 bases at J, with 9 bases between the two ends. Germline V gene lookup returns CDR1 SGHRS and CDR2 YFSETQ. Together with reference TRBV5-1 and TRBJ2-6, the CDR3 gives the full variable domain: KAGVTQTPRYLIKTRGQQVTLSCSPISGHRSVSWYQQTPGQGLQFLFEYFSETQRNKGNFPGRFSGRQFSNSRSEMNVSTLELGDSALYLCASSLDGGAGANVLTFGAGSRLTVL.

This chain connects TRBV2 to TRBJ2-3, with unresolved D. The CDR3 length is 14 residues. Germline V gives CDR1 SNHLY, CDR2 FYNNEI. The germline V and J ends were trimmed by 1 base and 2 bases, with 7 bases remaining between them. Here the CDR3 reads CASSEVRSTDTQYF. The DNA of the CDR3 is TGTGCCAGCAGTGAAGTCAGGTCCACAGATACGCAGTATTTT. Based on the CDR3 plus reference TRBV2 and TRBJ2-3, the full variable domain is EPEVTQTPSHQVTQMGQEVILRCVPISNHLYFYWYRQILGQKVEFLVSFYNNEISEKSEIFDDQFSVERPDGSNFTLKIRSTKLEDSAMYFCASSEVRSTDTQYFGPGTRLTVL.

As concerns this clonotype: A much larger clone sits a single nucleotide away, making a read error possible. The chain joins TRBV6-5 to TRBJ2-7; 10 positions match TRBD1. CDR1 and CDR2 from the germline V gene are MNHEY and SVGAGI. The CDR3 is 16 amino acids. The CDR3 DNA reads TGTGCCAGCAGCCGAGGGACAGGGGAGGTGGGCTACGGGCAGTACTTC. The encoded protein is CASSRGTGEVGYGQYF.

The chain is built from TRBV2 and TRBJ2-7; 7 bases agree with TRBD1. The V gene end was trimmed by 6 bases and the J gene end by 3 bases; junction bases not matched to a gene: 8. Germline lookup yields CDR1 SNHLY and CDR2 FYNNEI. This CDR3 has 14 residues. The CDR3 loop is CASSASGQIYEQYF. CDR3 sequence (DNA): TGTGCCAGCAGCGCCTCGGGACAGATCTACGAGCAGTACTTC.

The rearrangement joins TRBV10-3 to TRBJ2-1; no clear D gene. The CDR3 covers 12 residues. V was shortened by 6 bases and J by 8 bases, with 11 bases between the two germline ends. Per germline, CDR1 ENHRY and CDR2 SYGVKD. The CDR3 region has the DNA TGTGCCATCAGCCGAAATGGGGATGAGCAGTTCTTC. It yields the protein CAISRNGDEQFF.

This clonotype has only a few counts. The chain combines TRBV20-1 with TRBJ2-2; TRBD2 agrees at 8 bases. The CDR3 is 16 residues long. The germline gives CDR1 DFQATT, CDR2 SNEGSKA (reference sequence). J lost 3 bases, V lost 6 bases, and 12 bases had no gene match. CDR3 sequence (DNA): TGCAGTGCGACCCTGGGGGGAGCGGGAGACACCGGGGAGCTGTTTTTT. Translated, it gives CSATLGGAGDTGELFF.

This clonotype appeared many times. This chain's CDR3 is CSVGDRGGSYEQYF. The CDR3, as DNA: TGCAGCGTAGGGGACAGGGGTGGTTCCTACGAGCAGTACTTC. This rearrangement joins TRBV29-1 to TRBJ2-7, with 10 bases that match TRBD1. V lost 6 bases to trimming and J lost 1 base; unmatched junction nucleotides: 6. Germline V gene data show CDR1 as SQVTM and CDR2 as ANQGSEA. CDR3 length: 14 residues.

The CDR3, as DNA: TGTGCCGGGGGAGAAGGCTCACCCCTCCACTTT. This codes for CAGGEGSPLHF. The V and J genes are TRBV2 and TRBJ1-6, with a tentative D call TRBD1 (5 bases). The germline V gene has CDR1 SNHLY and CDR2 FYNNEI. Trimming removed 11 bases from V and 10 bases from J, with 12 bases in between. CDR3 length equals 11 residues.

This sequence joins TRBV27 and TRBJ1-5; D unresolved. The CDR3 runs to 16 residues. Deletions cut 4 bases from V and 3 bases from J, with 16 bases between. Germline CDR1 and CDR2: MNHEY and SMNVEV (reference sequence). The CDR3 DNA follows: TGTGCCAGCAGTTCTCGACAAGTTATTCCCAATCAGCCCCAGCATTTT. Translating it yields CASSSRQVIPNQPQHF.